One T cell receptor (beta chain) is described in this entry. Germline assignment: CDR1 SNHLY and CDR2 FYNNEI. The CDR3 is 12 amino acids. V lost 4 bases, J lost 6 bases, and 8 bases lay in between. Participants were aged roughly 18 to 89 years, lived in roughly 25 US areas, and enrolled virtually. The sample is drawn from a study of blood T cell repertoires in COVID-19. Study-level background: In each case, the material was cDNA or gDNA derived from T cells, B-cell-depleted T cells, or PBMCs.

Repertoires were generated with immunoSEQ multiplex PCR, while TCRdb's copy carries only in-frame clones and drops some. The repertoire holds around 450,000 clones, about 90% seen once, with approximately 2% in the top ten. The chain uses TRBV2 and TRBJ2-3; the D is unclear. The sequencing input was PBMCs or T cells enriched from blood (not recorded which). This clonotype originated in a young woman with acute COVID-19. The CDR3 bases are TGTGCCAGCAGTGTTTCGGAGGATACGCAGTATTTT. It encodes CASSVSEDTQYF.